This record concerns one TCR beta chain sequence. This CDR3 region has 20 residues. In germline, CDR1 is SGHDN, CDR2 FVKESK. J gave up 2 bases and V 3 bases, and 16 bases lay outside the gene matches. This record belongs to a study of regulatory dendritic cells for organ transplantation. Only in-frame clones appear in the TCRdb table, and some are missing; sequencing was by immunoSEQ multiplex PCR. The table records under 40,000 clones, around nine tenths of them present only once. Sequenced input: naive CD8+ T cells from blood. Noted subset: CD45RA+ naive T cells. This chain joins TRBV14 and TRBJ2-3; TRBD1 aligns across 11 bases. The origin of this receptor is a human donor in good health. Here the CDR3 DNA reads TGTGCCAGCAGCCAGTATCCGGGACAGGGGGAGTCTCCTAACACAGATACGCAGTATTTT. Its translation: CASSQYPGQGESPNTDTQYF.